Sequencing of this T cell receptor beta chain was carried out in a study of blood T cell repertoires in COVID-19. Deletions cut 4 bases from V and 4 bases from J, with 14 bases between. Germline V gene data show CDR1 as SGHNT and CDR2 as YYREEE (reference sequence). This CDR3 spans 15 amino acids. Clinical history as reported by participants underpinned cohort assignment. Each recovered donor of Cohort 3 presented with two negative PCRs, clearance, or symptom resolution. As originally analysed: Estimates of nucleated cell counts were drawn from the amplification of reference gene primers. Produced via immunoSEQ multiplex PCR; TCRdb's table is partial and in-frame only. Clone size and V and J calls were adopted from that table, with D and trimming inferred from the DNA. The sample includes 190,000 or so clones, approximately 75% seen only once; the top ten take around 8.8%. This clone was seen once.

The sequencing input was PBMCs or T cells enriched from blood (not recorded which). The gene calls are TRBV5-4 and TRBJ2-2; D might be TRBD1 (6 bases). The receptor was isolated from a middle-aged man who had recovered from COVID-19. In DNA form, the CDR3 reads TGTGCCAGCAGCACCAGGGGCGCTGGCACCGGGGAGCTGTTTTTT. Its translation: CASSTRGAGTGELFF.